The 2 T cell receptor beta chains below all came from one sample that was sequenced in a study of cytomegalovirus exposure and HLA in healthy donors. PCR employed 60 Vbeta and 13 Jbeta primers. The assay was immunoSEQ multiplex PCR, and TCRdb's table has in-frame clones only and misses some. The profile covers around 190,000 clones, with 65% to 80% appearing a single time and 0.65% to 0.75% taken by the ten largest. Sequenced input: PBMCs. Receptors were obtained from a woman aged 40-49 years in good health and CMV-seronegative.

This rearrangement joins TRBV6-1 to TRBJ1-1; D uncertain. This CDR3 has 13 amino acids. CDR1 is MNHNS and CDR2 is SASEGT in the germline V gene. V was clipped by 2 bases and J by 1 base, with 5 bases between them. The CDR3 DNA reads TGTGCCAGCAGTGAAACAACGAACACTGAAGCTTTCTTT. It encodes CASSETTNTEAFF.

The gene calls are TRBV5-6 and TRBJ2-7, with TRBD2 as a possible D gene (6 bases). The CDR3 is 12 amino acids. Between the trimmed V and J ends, which lost 0 bases and 6 bases, there was a span of 7 bases. Per germline, CDR1 SGHDT and CDR2 YYEEEE. The DNA for the CDR3 is TGTGCCAGCAGCTTGGGGGGAGGCGAGCAGTACTTC. Translation: CASSLGGGEQYF.